The 22 T cell receptor beta chains in this list originate from one sample, sequenced in a study of early T cells in non-severe SARS-CoV-2 infection. MiXCR, applied by TCRdb to the 5' RACE reads, yields one record per CDR3 protein. The profile shows 75,000 to 100,000 distinct CDR3 sequences, under 15% of them singletons. The sample consisted of whole blood. The receptors originated from an adult who was a healthcare worker with PCR-confirmed SARS-CoV-2 infection or an uninfected control (not recorded which).

This clonotype appeared a few times. The V gene is TRBV28, the J gene TRBJ1-6; D call uncertain. Germline CDR1 and CDR2: MDHEN and SYDVKM. V was cut by 1 base and J by 1 base, with 5 bases left in between. The CDR3 spans 15 residues. CDR3 loop: CASSLYVSYNSPLHF. In DNA form, the CDR3 reads TGTGCCAGCAGTTTATATGTTTCCTATAATTCACCCCTCCACTTT.

A few counts support this clonotype. The CDR3: CASSQWVRGTGELFF. For the CDR3, the DNA is TGCGCCAGCAGCCAATGGGTCCGAGGGACCGGGGAGCTGTTTTTT. V and J are TRBV4-3 and TRBJ2-2; weak D call: TRBD2 (5 bases). V was trimmed by 2 bases and J by 5 bases, leaving 12 bases between them. The germline gives CDR1 LGHNA, CDR2 YSLEER. The CDR3 consists of 15 residues.

V is TRBV27 and J is TRBJ1-2; no clear D. Trimming stripped 4 bases from V and 0 bases from J, with 15 bases between. Germline lookup yields CDR1 MNHEY and CDR2 SMNVEV (reference sequence). The CDR3 length is 16 residues. CDR3 amino acids: CASSSRGGKANYGYTF. CDR3 DNA sequence: TGTGCCAGCAGTTCCCGCGGCGGAAAAGCTAACTATGGCTACACCTTC.

The chain has TRBV2 and TRBJ2-3, with 11 bases identical to TRBD2. The trim removed 9 bases at V and 2 bases at J, leaving 1 base unmatched. From germline, CDR1 is SNHLY and CDR2 FYNNEI. The CDR3 length is 13 residues. The DNA for the CDR3 is TGTGCCAGGGGACTAGCGGACACAGATACGCAGTATTTT. Amino acids: CARGLADTDTQYF.

The sample holds a few counts of this clonotype. The V gene is TRBV2, the J gene TRBJ2-1; 8 bases align to TRBD1. CDR3 size: 14 residues. CDR1 is SNHLY, CDR2 FYNNEI, per germline. The V gene end was trimmed by 9 bases and the J gene end by 7 bases; junction bases not matched to a gene: 11. CDR3 nucleotides: TGTGCCAGACCCAATCCGCAGGGGGCTAATGAGCAGTTCTTC. Its protein is CARPNPQGANEQFF. The full variable domain, its missing parts supplied by reference TRBV2 and TRBJ2-1, is EPEVTQTPSHQVTQMGQEVILRCVPISNHLYFYWYRQILGQKVEFLVSFYNNEISEKSEIFDDQFSVERPDGSNFTLKIRSTKLEDSAMYFCARPNPQGANEQFFGPGTRLTVL.

In this sample, this clonotype turned up a few times. The CDR3 region is CASSSLPYTFNEKLFF. Here the CDR3 DNA reads TGTGCCAGCAGCTCTCTCCCGTACACGTTTAATGAAAAACTGTTTTTT. The chain employs TRBV7-9 and TRBJ1-4; D is unresolved. Germline V gives CDR1 SEHNR, CDR2 FQNEAQ (reference sequence). Trimming took off 4 bases at V and 4 bases at J, with 16 bases between the two ends. The CDR3 has 16 residues.

This clonotype was observed once. The chain carries TRBV7-2 and TRBJ2-3; 8 bases agree with TRBD1. The CDR3 runs to 14 residues. The germline V gene has CDR1 SGHTA and CDR2 FQGNSA. The trim removed 4 bases at V and 5 bases at J, leaving 5 bases unmatched. CDR3 sequence (DNA): TGTGCCAGCAGCTACGACAGGGGAGGAGATACGCAGTATTTT. Amino acids: CASSYDRGGDTQYF.

In its sample, this clonotype was seen a few times. One junction end does not reproduce the germline sequence, and a read error may be involved. The chain is built from TRBV28 and TRBJ2-7, with 8 bases matching TRBD1. From germline, CDR1 is MDHEN and CDR2 SYDVKM. The CDR3 has 16 amino acids. CDR3 region: CASRLFTGTGSIEQYF. The CDR3, as DNA: TGTGCCAGCAGATTATTCACCGGGACAGGATCGATCGAGCAGTACTTC.

The V call is TRBV18, the J call TRBJ2-1; 10 bases align to TRBD2. The CDR3 extends over 16 amino acids. Per the germline V gene, CDR1 is KGHSH and CDR2 is LQKENI. V was clipped by 3 bases and J by 10 bases; unmatched bases: 12. The CDR3, as DNA: TGTGCCAGCTCACCCCCAGCGGGAGGGCTGGTAGGGGAGCAGTTCTTC. Protein: CASSPPAGGLVGEQFF. The variable domain in full, completed from reference TRBV18 and TRBJ2-1, reads NAGVMQNPRHLVRRRGQEARLRCSPMKGHSHVYWYRQLPEEGLKFMVYLQKENIIDESGMPKERFSAEFPKEGPSILRIQQVVRGDSAAYFCASSPPAGGLVGEQFFGPGTRLTVL.

The sample holds many counts of this clonotype. The chain couples TRBV20-1 to TRBJ2-7; D may be TRBD1 or TRBD2 (6 bases each). The germline gives CDR1 DFQATT, CDR2 SNEGSKA (reference sequence). Trimming cost V 3 bases and J 4 bases, with 16 bases left between them. The CDR3 sequence is 14 residues long. The CDR3 region is CSASHFGGRYEQYF. CDR3 DNA sequence: TGCAGTGCTAGCCACTTTGGGGGGCGGTACGAGCAGTACTTC.

The genes are TRBV30 and TRBJ2-7; 11 positions agree with TRBD2. This CDR3 is 13 amino acids long. V gave up 5 bases and J gave up 5 bases; unmatched junction bases: 5. CDR1 and CDR2 from the germline V gene are GTSNPN and SVGIG (reference sequence). The CDR3 bases are TGTGCCTGGGCCGGGACTAGCGGAAACGAGCAGTACTTC. It translates to CAWAGTSGNEQYF. The full variable domain, its missing parts supplied by reference TRBV30 and TRBJ2-7, is SQTIHQWPATLVQPVGSPLSLECTVEGTSNPNLYWYRQAAGRGLQLLFYSVGIGQISSEVPQNLSASRPQDRQFILSSKKLLLSDSGFYLCAWAGTSGNEQYFGPGTRLTVT.

There are a few counts of this clonotype. The V gene is TRBV27, the J gene TRBJ1-4, with D tentatively TRBD1 (5 bases). The V end was cut by 3 bases, the J end by 8 bases, with 16 bases between. Germline loops: CDR1 MNHEY, CDR2 SMNVEV (reference sequence). There are 15 residues in the CDR3. CDR3 nucleotide sequence: TGTGCCAGCAGTTTTCGCAAGGGGCCACGCGAAAAACTGTTTTTT. It translates to CASSFRKGPREKLFF.

CDR3 sequence (DNA): TGTGCCACCAGCTCAATGCGGGGCATCACTGAAGCTTTCTTT. This sequence encodes CATSSMRGITEAFF. This chain links TRBV15 with TRBJ1-1; perhaps TRBD1 as D (5 bases). Germline loops: CDR1 LNHNV, CDR2 YYDKDF (reference sequence). V lost 5 bases and J lost 4, with 14 bases in between. The CDR3 loop spans 14 amino acids.

This clonotype was counted ten times or more. This chain links TRBV11-2 with TRBJ2-3, with D unresolved. Germline CDR1 is SGHAT and CDR2 is FQNNGV. Trimming stripped 3 bases from V and 3 bases from J, with 7 bases between. The CDR3 consists of 13 residues. The CDR3 DNA reads TGTGCCAGCAGCTTCGACTTTACAGATACGCAGTATTTT. It specifies CASSFDFTDTQYF.

This chain links TRBV20-1 with TRBJ2-1; TRBD2 matches at 8 bases. The CDR3 contains 14 residues. V lost 3 bases and J lost 6; bases outside the gene matches: 7. Per germline, CDR1 DFQATT and CDR2 SNEGSKA (reference sequence). DNA of the CDR3: TGCAGTGCTAGGCCGAGCGGGAGCTTCAATGAGCAGTTCTTC. Amino acid sequence: CSARPSGSFNEQFF.

In DNA form, the CDR3 reads TGTGCCAGCAGCACCGGAGGGCCTGAAGAGACCCAGTACTTC. Protein: CASSTGGPEETQYF. The V and J genes are TRBV7-6 and TRBJ2-5, with D tentatively TRBD2 (6 bases). CDR3 length: 14 amino acids. Germline CDR1 is SGHVS and CDR2 is FNYEAQ. The germline V and J ends were trimmed by 5 bases and 3 bases, with 13 bases remaining between them.

This clonotype has ten or more counts. The V call is TRBV28, the J call TRBJ1-1, with unresolved D. CDR1 and CDR2 from the germline V gene are MDHEN and SYDVKM. Trimming stripped 7 bases from V and 2 bases from J, with 8 bases between. CDR3 size: 12 residues. As DNA, the CDR3 is TGTGCCAGCATGTGGGCCAACACTGAAGCTTTCTTT. Translation: CASMWANTEAFF.

This clonotype was picked up a small number of times. The chain combines TRBV5-4 with TRBJ2-2; 8 bases are a match to TRBD2. Germline CDR1 reads SGHNT; CDR2 reads YYREEE (reference sequence). The CDR3 is made up of 14 amino acids. The V segment lost 6 bases and the J segment 5 bases; nucleotides outside the gene matches: 6. The CDR3 DNA follows: TGTGCCAGCACCCTCGGGACTAGAACCGGGGAGCTGTTTTTT. It is translated as CASTLGTRTGELFF.

V is TRBV7-9 and J is TRBJ1-2; TRBD1 matches at 7 bases. This CDR3 contains 14 residues. From germline, CDR1 is SEHNR and CDR2 FQNEAQ (reference sequence). The junction had 10 bases not matched to a gene; V was cut back by 8 bases and J by 4 bases. This CDR3 reads CASFLTGQVYGYTF. In nucleotides, the CDR3 is TGTGCCAGCTTCTTAACAGGACAGGTCTATGGCTACACCTTC. Combining the CDR3 with reference TRBV7-9 and TRBJ1-2 gives the whole variable domain DTGVSQNPRHKITKRGQNVTFRCDPISEHNRLYWYRQTLGQGPEFLTYFQNEAQLEKSRLLSDRFSAERPKGSFSTLEIQRTEQGDSAMYLCASFLTGQVYGYTFGSGTRLTVV.

The chain has TRBV15 and TRBJ1-5; 10 bases align to TRBD1. This CDR3 contains 12 residues. V lost 8 bases to trimming and J lost 5 bases; unmatched junction nucleotides: 0. The germline V gene encodes CDR1 LNHNV and CDR2 YYDKDF (reference sequence). Here the CDR3 DNA reads TGTGCCACCGGGACAGGGGATCAGCCCCAGCATTTT. It yields the protein CATGTGDQPQHF.

This clonotype was seen only a few times. V and J are TRBV28 and TRBJ1-2; D unresolved. The germline CDR1 and CDR2 sequences are MDHEN and SYDVKM. Trimming took 4 bases from V and 8 from J, leaving 11 bases between them. CDR3 length: 12 amino acids. CDR3 DNA sequence: TGTGCCAGCAGTTCAGGTCGGCGGGGCTACACCTTC. Protein product: CASSSGRRGYTF.

V gene TRBV29-1 combines with J gene TRBJ1-2; unclear D gene. The CDR3 sequence is 11 residues long. V gave up 4 bases and J gave up 8 bases, with 11 bases separating them. Germline assignment: CDR1 SQVTM and CDR2 ANQGSEA. CDR3 DNA: TGCAGCGTTGGGGCAGGCGGCGGCTACACCTTC. Amino acids: CSVGAGGGYTF.